This TCR beta chain was recorded in a study of response to subunit inactivated influenza vaccine. As for this clonotype: Its antigen is currently unknown.

Overall study findings and caveats: Only a handful of new T cells, the authors suggested, are recruited with each seasonal influenza vaccination.

A single record per CDR3 protein comes from TCRdb applying MiXCR to the RT-PCR reads. The sample consists of more than 200,000 distinct CDR3 sequences, 10% to 15% of them appearing once. Trimming took off 2 bases at V and 2 bases at J, with 4 bases between the two ends. Germline V CDR1 and CDR2: SGHTA, FQGNSA. The CDR3 has 13 residues. Sequencing was performed on non-naive T cells sorted from PBMCs, taken around 14 days before vaccination. This receptor was identified in a man aged 45 to 65 who received an inactivated influenza vaccine. The V gene is TRBV7-2, the J gene TRBJ1-3; unclear D gene. CDR3: CASSLSAGNTIYF. The CDR3 DNA sequence: TGTGCCAGCAGCTTATCGGCTGGAAACACCATATATTTT.